This TCR beta chain stems from a study of Ad26.COV2.S vaccination and SARS-CoV-2 variants. Profiling relied on immunoSEQ multiplex PCR, and the TCRdb table lists in-frame clones only, not all of them. The data contain 300,000 to 500,000 clones, about nine tenths of them singletons. This CDR3 spans 15 amino acids. Germline values: CDR1 MNHEY, CDR2 SVGAGI. Trimming took 2 bases from V and 1 from J; bases not matched to a gene: 0. Treatment specified: some 20 received Ad26.COV2.S at low or high dose, single or two shots; 5 received placebo; per-sample allocation not given. Collection of samples fell on day 63 after the first vaccine or placebo injection.

This sequence was found in a person between 18 and 59 years old who received the Ad26.COV2.S COVID-19 vaccine or a placebo. This chain uses TRBV6-5 with TRBJ1-2; 11 nucleotides agree with TRBD1. Sequencing was performed on peripheral blood, taken in a trial of Ad26.COV2.S vaccine versus placebo. The CDR3 DNA reads TGTGCCAGCAGTTACGGGACAGGGGGTAACTATGGCTACACCTTC. It encodes CASSYGTGGNYGYTF.